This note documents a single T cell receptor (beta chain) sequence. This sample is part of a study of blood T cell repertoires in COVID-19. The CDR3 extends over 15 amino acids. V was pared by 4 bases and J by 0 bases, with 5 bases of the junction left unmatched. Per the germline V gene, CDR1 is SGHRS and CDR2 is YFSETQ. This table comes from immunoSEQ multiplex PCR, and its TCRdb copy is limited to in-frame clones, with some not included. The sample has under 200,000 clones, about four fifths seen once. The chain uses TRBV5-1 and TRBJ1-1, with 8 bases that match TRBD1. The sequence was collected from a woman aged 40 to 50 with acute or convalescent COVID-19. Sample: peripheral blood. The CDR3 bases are TGCGCCAGCAGCATTAACAGGGGGATGAACACTGAAGCTTTCTTT. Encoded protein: CASSINRGMNTEAFF.